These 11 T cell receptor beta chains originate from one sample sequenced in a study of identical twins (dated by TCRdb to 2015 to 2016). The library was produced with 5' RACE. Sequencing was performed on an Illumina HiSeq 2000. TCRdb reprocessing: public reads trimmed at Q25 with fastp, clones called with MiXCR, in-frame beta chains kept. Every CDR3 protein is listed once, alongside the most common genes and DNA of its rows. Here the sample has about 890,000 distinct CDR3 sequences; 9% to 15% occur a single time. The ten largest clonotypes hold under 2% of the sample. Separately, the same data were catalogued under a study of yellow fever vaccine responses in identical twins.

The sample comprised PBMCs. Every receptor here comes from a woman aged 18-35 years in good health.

The CDR3 DNA is TGTGCCACCAGTGATTTTTCCGAGGCGGCTAGCGGGCTTTACAATGAGCAGTTCTTC. Translation gives CATSDFSEAASGLYNEQFF. The chain carries TRBV24-1 and TRBJ2-1; 8 bases agree with TRBD2. Germline assignment: CDR1 KGHDR and CDR2 SFDVKD. V was clipped by 1 base and J by 4 bases; unmatched bases: 14. This CDR3 has 19 residues.

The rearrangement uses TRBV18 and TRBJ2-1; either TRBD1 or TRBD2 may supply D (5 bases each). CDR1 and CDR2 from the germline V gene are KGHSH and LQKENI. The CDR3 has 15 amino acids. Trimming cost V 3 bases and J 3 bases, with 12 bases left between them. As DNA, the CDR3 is TGTGCCAGCTCACCTTGGGACGGCGTCTACAATGAGCAGTTCTTC. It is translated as CASSPWDGVYNEQFF.

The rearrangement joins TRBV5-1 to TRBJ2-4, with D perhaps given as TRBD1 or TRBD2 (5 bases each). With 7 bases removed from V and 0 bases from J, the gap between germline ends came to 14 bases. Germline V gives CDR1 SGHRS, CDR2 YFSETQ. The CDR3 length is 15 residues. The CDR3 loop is CASRDPTVAKNIQYF. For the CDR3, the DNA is TGCGCCAGCCGGGACCCGACAGTAGCCAAAAACATTCAGTACTTC.

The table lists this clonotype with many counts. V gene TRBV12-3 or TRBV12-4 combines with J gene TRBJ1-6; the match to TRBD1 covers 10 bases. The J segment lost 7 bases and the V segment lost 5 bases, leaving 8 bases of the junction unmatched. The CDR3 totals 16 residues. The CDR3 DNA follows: TGTGCCAGCAGTCAGGACAGGGGGGGGATGAATTCACCCCTCCACTTT. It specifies CASSQDRGGMNSPLHF.

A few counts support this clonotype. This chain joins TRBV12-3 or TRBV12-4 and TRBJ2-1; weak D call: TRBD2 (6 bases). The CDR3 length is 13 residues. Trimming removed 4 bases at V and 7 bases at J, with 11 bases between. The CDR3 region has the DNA TGTGCCAGCAGTTCGCGTGGGAGGAATGAGCAGTTCTTC. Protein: CASSSRGRNEQFF.

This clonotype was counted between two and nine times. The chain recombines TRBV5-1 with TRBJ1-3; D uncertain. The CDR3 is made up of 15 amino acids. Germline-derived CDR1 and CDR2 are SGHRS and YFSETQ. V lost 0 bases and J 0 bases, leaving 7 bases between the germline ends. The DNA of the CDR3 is TGCGCCAGCAGCTTGGCCCACGGCTCTGGAAACACCATATATTTT. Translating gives CASSLAHGSGNTIYF.

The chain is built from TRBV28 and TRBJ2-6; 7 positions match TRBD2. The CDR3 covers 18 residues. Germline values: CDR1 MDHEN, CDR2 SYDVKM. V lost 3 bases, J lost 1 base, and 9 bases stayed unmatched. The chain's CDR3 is CASSFWGRDLSGANVLTF. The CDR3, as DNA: TGTGCCAGCAGTTTTTGGGGGAGGGATCTGTCTGGGGCCAACGTCCTGACTTTC.

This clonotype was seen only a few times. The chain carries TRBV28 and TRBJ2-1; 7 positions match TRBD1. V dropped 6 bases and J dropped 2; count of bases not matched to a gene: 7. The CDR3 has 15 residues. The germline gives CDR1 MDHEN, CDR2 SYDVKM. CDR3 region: CASSRQGRPYNEQFF. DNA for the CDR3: TGTGCCAGCAGCCGACAGGGACGCCCCTACAATGAGCAGTTCTTC.

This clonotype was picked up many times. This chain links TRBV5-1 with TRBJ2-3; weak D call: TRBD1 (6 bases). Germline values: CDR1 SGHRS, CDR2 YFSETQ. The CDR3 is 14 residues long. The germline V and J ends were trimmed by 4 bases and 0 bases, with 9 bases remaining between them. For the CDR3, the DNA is TGCGCCAGCAGCACTCAGGGGAGCACAGATACGCAGTATTTT. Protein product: CASSTQGSTDTQYF.

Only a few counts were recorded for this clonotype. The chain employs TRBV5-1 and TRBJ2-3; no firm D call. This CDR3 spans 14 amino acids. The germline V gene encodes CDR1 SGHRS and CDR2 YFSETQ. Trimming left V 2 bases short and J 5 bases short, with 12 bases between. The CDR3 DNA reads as TGCGCCAGCAGCTTTGCACAGTTGGAAGATACGCAGTATTTT. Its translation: CASSFAQLEDTQYF.

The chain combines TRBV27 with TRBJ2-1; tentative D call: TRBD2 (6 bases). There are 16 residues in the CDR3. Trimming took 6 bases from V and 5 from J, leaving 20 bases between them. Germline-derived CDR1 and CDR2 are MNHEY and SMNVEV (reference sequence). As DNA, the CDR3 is TGTGCCAGCAGAAATACCGGACTAAGGGTTGACAATGAGCAGTTCTTC. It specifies CASRNTGLRVDNEQFF.